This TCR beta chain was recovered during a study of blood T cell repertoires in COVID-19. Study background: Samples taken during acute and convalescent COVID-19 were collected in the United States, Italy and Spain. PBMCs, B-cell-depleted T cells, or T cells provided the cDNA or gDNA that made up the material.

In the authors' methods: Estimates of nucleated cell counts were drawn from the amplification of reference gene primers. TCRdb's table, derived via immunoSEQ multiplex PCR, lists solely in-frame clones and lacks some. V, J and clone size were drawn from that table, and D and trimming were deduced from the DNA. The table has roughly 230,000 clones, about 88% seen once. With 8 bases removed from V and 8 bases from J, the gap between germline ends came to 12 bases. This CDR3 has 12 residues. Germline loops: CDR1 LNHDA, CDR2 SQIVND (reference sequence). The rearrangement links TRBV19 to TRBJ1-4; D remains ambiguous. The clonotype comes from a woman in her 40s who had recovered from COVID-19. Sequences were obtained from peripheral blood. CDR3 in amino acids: CASWAPAEKLFF. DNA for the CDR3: TGTGCCAGTTGGGCCCCTGCGGAAAAACTGTTTTTT.